What follows is one TCR beta chain and its context. As yet, its antigen is unknown. This specimen comes from a study of type 1 regulatory T cells. TCRdb called the reads again in MiXCR, with one record for every CDR3 protein. This sample carries 20,000 to 30,000 distinct CDR3 sequences, roughly 72% of them seen once, and the ten largest clones take 14%. CDR1 and CDR2 (germline): MNHEY, SVGAGI. CDR3 length: 13 residues. V was pared by 2 bases and J by 10 bases, with 13 bases between. The sequenced sample consisted of cultured T cells, either the whole culture or a sorted T cell fraction (not recorded which). Sample subset: Tr1-enriched cell product generated in vitro against host alloantigens. This sequence originates from a human donor in good health. V usage is TRBV6-5 and J usage is TRBJ2-3; the D call may be TRBD1 or TRBD2 (5 bases each). This CDR3 is CASSYGTRNPQYF. Here the CDR3 DNA reads TGTGCCAGCAGTTACGGGACCCGTAATCCGCAGTATTTT.